A single sample gave rise to the 20 T cell receptor beta chains below, sequenced in a study of metastatic and nonmetastatic thyroid tumors. TCRdb used MiXCR to call clones anew from the PCR reads. The top ten clones hold roughly 13% of a sample with approximately 2,200 clones, 9.5% to 13% of them seen once. Ahead of thyroid surgery, no patient had received treatment of any kind. The sequencing sample was made of tumor tissue. The source of these receptors is a female donor with papillary thyroid cancer or a benign thyroid nodule (not recorded which). Some clones in this sample may be carry-over from other donors' samples.

The gene calls are TRBV6-1 and TRBJ2-3; 9 bases agree with TRBD1. The CDR3 extends over 15 amino acids. The V segment lost 2 bases and the J segment 5 bases; nucleotides outside the gene matches: 5. CDR1 is MNHNS, CDR2 SASEGT, per germline. For the CDR3, the DNA is TGTGCCAGCAGTGAATACAGGGGGCCGGGAGATACGCAGTATTTT. Translation gives CASSEYRGPGDTQYF.

By sample share, this clone is medium-sized. V is TRBV5-5 and J is TRBJ2-2; D remains ambiguous. The CDR3 has 15 residues. The germline CDR1 and CDR2 sequences are SGHKS and YYEKEE (reference sequence). V lost 2 bases to trimming and J lost 3 bases, with 11 bases between them. CDR3 sequence: CASSFVGSDTGELFF. The CDR3 DNA reads TGTGCCAGCAGCTTCGTAGGGTCTGACACCGGGGAGCTGTTTTTT.

This clone is judged medium-sized. The chain is built from TRBV20-1 and TRBJ2-3, with TRBD2 matching 9 bases. J gave up 2 bases and V 1 base, and 10 bases lay outside the gene matches. This CDR3 region has 17 residues. In germline, CDR1 is DFQATT, CDR2 SNEGSKA (reference sequence). In DNA, the CDR3 is TGCAGTGCTAGAGGTGGGGCGAGCGGGGGGTACACAGATACGCAGTATTTT. Translated, it gives CSARGGASGGYTDTQYF.

This clone was recorded at least ten times. A much larger clone lies one base from this, so it may be a read error. The identical CDR3 is also encoded by other nucleotide sequences in the sample. The chain uses TRBV3-1 and TRBJ2-3, with TRBD2 identical over 9 bases. This CDR3 contains 16 residues. Germline V gene data show CDR1 as LGHDT and CDR2 as YNNKEL (reference sequence). The CDR3: CASSHSAGGRTDTQYF. The CDR3 nucleotides read TGCGCCAGCAGCCATTCCGCGGGGGGGCGGACAGATACGCAGTATTTT.

This clone has just a few counts. One end of the junction does not line up with germline, which may come from a read error. The rearrangement uses TRBV7-3 and TRBJ1-1; D unresolved. Germline CDR1 is SGHTA and CDR2 is FQGTGA. This CDR3 has 14 amino acids. The CDR3 reads CASSSAGMNTEALF. The DNA for the CDR3 is TGTGCCAGCAGCTCAGCAGGCATGAACACTGAAGCTCTCTTT. Variable domain in full (rest from reference TRBV7-3 and TRBJ1-1): GAGVSQTPSNKVTEKGKYVELRCDPISGHTALYWYRQSLGQGPEFLIYFQGTGAADDSGLPNDRFFAVRPEGSVSTLKIQRTERGDSAVYLCASSSAGMNTEALFGQGTRLTVV.

This clone was counted at least ten times. The chain recombines TRBV29-1 with TRBJ1-1, with D possibly TRBD1 on 6 matching bases. CDR1 and CDR2 from the germline V gene are SQVTM and ANQGSEA. The CDR3 covers 12 residues. V was shortened by 6 bases and J by 7 bases, with 15 bases between the two germline ends. This CDR3 reads CSVSGGRGEAFF. CDR3 nucleotide sequence: TGCAGCGTCTCCGGGGGGCGCGGTGAAGCTTTCTTT.

This clone ranks as medium-sized. The chain has TRBV20-1 and TRBJ1-2; 7 bases align to TRBD1. The CDR3 totals 14 residues. With 5 bases clipped from V and 7 bases from J, the junction kept 13 bases outside the gene matches. Germline assignment: CDR1 DFQATT and CDR2 SNEGSKA (reference sequence). The CDR3 is CSASDRELGAGYTF. The CDR3, as DNA: TGCAGTGCTTCTGACAGGGAACTGGGAGCTGGCTACACCTTC.

By frequency in the sample, this clone is medium-sized. The chain combines TRBV7-2 with TRBJ1-2; TRBD1 is a possible D gene (5 bases). Germline loops: CDR1 SGHTA, CDR2 FQGNSA. Trimming pared 2 bases from V and 8 bases from J, leaving 21 bases between. There are 16 residues in the CDR3. The chain's CDR3 is CASSLPYPGQGGGYTF. Written as DNA, the CDR3 is TGTGCCAGCAGCTTACCCTACCCGGGGCAAGGAGGCGGCTACACCTTC.

This clone occurred many times. This chain uses TRBV5-5 with TRBJ1-4; maybe TRBD1 (6 bases). The CDR3 runs 16 residues. Per the germline V gene, CDR1 is SGHKS and CDR2 is YYEKEE (reference sequence). The germline V and J ends were trimmed by 0 bases and 3 bases, with 12 bases remaining between them. This CDR3 is CASSLGYGGANEKLFF. CDR3 coding DNA: TGTGCCAGCAGCTTGGGTTATGGGGGCGCTAATGAAAAACTGTTTTTT.

In its sample, this clone is medium-sized. The V and J genes are TRBV2 and TRBJ1-2; 7 nucleotides match TRBD1. Germline CDR1 is SNHLY and CDR2 is FYNNEI. V was pared by 6 bases and J by 5 bases, with 9 bases of the junction left unmatched. This CDR3 has 14 residues. The CDR3 DNA follows: TGTGCCAGCAGGTCCTGGGACAGAGGATATGGCTACACCTTC. Its translation is CASRSWDRGYGYTF.

The chain joins TRBV19 to TRBJ2-1; 15 bases are shared with TRBD2. CDR3 length: 16 amino acids. The junction had 7 bases not matched to a gene; V was cut back by 3 bases and J by 10 bases. Germline CDR1 LNHDA, CDR2 SQIVND (reference sequence). The CDR3 sequence: CASSMGLAGGGSEQFF. The CDR3 region has the DNA TGTGCCAGTAGTATGGGACTAGCGGGGGGCGGGAGCGAGCAGTTCTTC.

Within the sample, this clone is medium-sized. The chain is built from TRBV11-2 and TRBJ2-7; D unclear. Germline lookup yields CDR1 SGHAT and CDR2 FQNNGV. Trimming left V 2 bases short and J 2 bases short, with 10 bases between. The CDR3 totals 14 residues. The CDR3 sequence is CASSLTDATYEQYF. In DNA form, the CDR3 reads TGTGCCAGCAGCTTAACGGATGCTACCTACGAGCAGTACTTC.

This clone counts as large. V usage is TRBV2 and J usage is TRBJ1-2; the D is unclear. The CDR3 sequence is 11 residues long. Looked up from germline, CDR1 is SNHLY and CDR2 is FYNNEI. Trimming pared 3 bases from V and 12 bases from J, leaving 11 bases between. CDR3 loop: CASSDLGLNTF. The CDR3 nucleotides are TGTGCCAGCAGTGATTTGGGGTTAAACACCTTC.

This clone is classed as medium-sized. The rearrangement uses TRBV3-1 and TRBJ2-7; D unresolved. Germline CDR1 and CDR2: LGHDT and YNNKEL (reference sequence). The ends were cut back, 4 bases at V and 3 bases at J, with 22 bases in the middle. This CDR3 has 17 amino acids. CDR3 sequence reads: CASSPNRIVGSLYEQYF. In nucleotides, the CDR3 is TGTGCCAGCAGCCCAAATAGGATTGTAGGCAGCCTCTACGAGCAGTACTTC.

Concerning this clone: The junction differs from germline at one of its ends, possibly a read error. The V call is TRBV12-3 or TRBV12-4, the J call TRBJ1-1; D remains unclear. CDR3 length: 15 residues. CDR3 sequence: CASGLEDFGSSEAFF. The CDR3 nucleotides are TGTGCCAGCGGTTTGGAAGATTTCGGAAGCTCTGAAGCTTTCTTT.

This clone ranks as medium-sized. This chain uses TRBV7-9 with TRBJ1-3; D might be TRBD1 (5 bases). The germline V and J ends were trimmed by 5 bases and 0 bases, with 8 bases remaining between them. Looked up from germline, CDR1 is SEHNR and CDR2 is FQNEAQ (reference sequence). There are 14 residues in the CDR3. This CDR3 reads CASSRGVSGNTIYF. The CDR3 nucleotides are TGTGCCAGCAGCCGAGGGGTCTCTGGAAACACCATATATTTT.

This clone occurred many times. A clone one base away is much larger, so this may be a read error. The CDR3 DNA reads as TGTGCCAGCAGGGGACAGGGGCGATGGGAGACCCAGTACTTC. This translates into CASRGQGRWETQYF. This chain links TRBV2 with TRBJ2-5; 10 nucleotides align to TRBD1. The CDR3 consists of 14 residues. The germline V gene has CDR1 SNHLY and CDR2 FYNNEI. The ends lost 6 bases at V and 5 bases at J; junction bases unmatched: 6.

By frequency in the sample, this clone is medium-sized. Sequence at one end of the junction differs from germline and may be a read error. The same CDR3 is also encoded by other DNA sequences in this sample. The rearrangement uses TRBV12-3 or TRBV12-4 and TRBJ2-5; 7 nucleotides align to TRBD2. This CDR3 contains 15 residues. The CDR3 nucleotides are TGTGCCAGCAGAGAACGGGCGGGGGAGCAAGAGACTCAGTACTTC. Translating it yields CASRERAGEQETQYF.

In this sample, this clone turned up many times. At the DNA level, this CDR3 is encoded by other sequences in the same sample as well. The CDR3 sequence is CASSLARGGQRETQYF. The CDR3, as DNA: TGCGCCAGCAGCTTAGCCAGAGGAGGACAGAGGGAGACCCAGTACTTC. The chain joins TRBV5-1 to TRBJ2-5; maybe TRBD1 (6 bases). The CDR3 is made up of 16 amino acids. The germline V and J ends were trimmed by 2 bases and 5 bases, with 19 bases remaining between them. Germline CDR1 and CDR2: SGHRS and YFSETQ.

This clone was observed a few times. The rearrangement uses TRBV12-3 or TRBV12-4 and TRBJ2-5; possible D gene TRBD1, 5 bases. The CDR3 consists of 15 residues. Trimming took off 1 base at V and 5 bases at J, with 14 bases between the two ends. As DNA, the CDR3 is TGTGCCAGCAGTTTAGGGTATGGGGCCGGGGAGACCCAGTACTTC. Its protein is CASSLGYGAGETQYF.